Sequencing of this T cell receptor beta chain was carried out in a study of monozygotic twins with inflammatory bowel disease. Used for each TCR library was approximately 3,800 ng of total RNA. TCRdb reprocessed the 5' RACE reads and stores each CDR3 protein as one record, lacking DNA. This sample's table reports approximately 420,000 distinct CDR3 sequences. Germline-derived CDR1 and CDR2 are SGHTA and FQGNSA. The CDR3 contains 16 residues. Study results and caveats: Clonotypes shared with others were fewer in IBD patients than in healthy twins, especially with disease activity.

Note on this clonotype: The antigen is not known.

The chain is built from TRBV7-2 and TRBJ1-2; without DNA, the TCRdb call of TRBD1 cannot be checked. This receptor was identified in a human donor with ulcerative colitis or Crohn's disease, or a healthy co-twin of an affected twin (not recorded which). Specimen: blood. The CDR3 sequence: CASSLLVGTVYYGYTF.